This TCR beta chain was sequenced for a study of Ad26.COV2.S vaccination and SARS-CoV-2 variants. Study conclusions and caveats: Participants in the vaccine arm had higher spike-specific TCR breadth; placebo recipients had lower. Assessments of TCR breadth and depth may have underestimated the total T cell responses.

About this clone: What it binds is not known. The junction differs from germline at one of its ends, possibly a read error.

The germline V gene encodes CDR1 LNHDA and CDR2 SQIVND (reference sequence). This CDR3 contains 14 residues. Clones were read by immunoSEQ multiplex PCR, and TCRdb kept only the in-frame ones, dropping some. The sample lists about 350,000 clones, about 90% seen once, with roughly 3.9% in the top ten. The receptor's source is a human donor who had recovered from COVID-19. This material consisted of peripheral blood, taken after recovery from COVID-19. The gene calls are TRBV19 and TRBJ2-3; tentatively, D is TRBD2 (5 bases). CDR3: CTSSIRGDTDTQYF. CDR3 coding DNA: TGTACCAGTAGTATTCGGGGAGACACAGATACGCAGTATTTT.